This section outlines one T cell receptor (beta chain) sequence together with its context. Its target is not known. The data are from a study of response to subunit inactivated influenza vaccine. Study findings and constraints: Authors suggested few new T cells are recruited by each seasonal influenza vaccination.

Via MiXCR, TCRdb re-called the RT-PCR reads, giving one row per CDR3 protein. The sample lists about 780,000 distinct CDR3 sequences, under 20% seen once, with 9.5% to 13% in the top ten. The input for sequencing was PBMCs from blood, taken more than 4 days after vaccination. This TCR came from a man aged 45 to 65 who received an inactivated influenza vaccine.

The CDR3 reads CASNHYEQYF. CDR3 nucleotide sequence: TGTGCCAGCAACCACTACGAGCAGTACTTC. The genes are TRBV7-2 and TRBJ2-7; D gene ambiguous. Trimming took off 7 bases at V and 3 bases at J, with 4 bases between the two ends. The germline CDR1 and CDR2 sequences are SGHTA and FQGNSA. The CDR3 extends over 10 amino acids.